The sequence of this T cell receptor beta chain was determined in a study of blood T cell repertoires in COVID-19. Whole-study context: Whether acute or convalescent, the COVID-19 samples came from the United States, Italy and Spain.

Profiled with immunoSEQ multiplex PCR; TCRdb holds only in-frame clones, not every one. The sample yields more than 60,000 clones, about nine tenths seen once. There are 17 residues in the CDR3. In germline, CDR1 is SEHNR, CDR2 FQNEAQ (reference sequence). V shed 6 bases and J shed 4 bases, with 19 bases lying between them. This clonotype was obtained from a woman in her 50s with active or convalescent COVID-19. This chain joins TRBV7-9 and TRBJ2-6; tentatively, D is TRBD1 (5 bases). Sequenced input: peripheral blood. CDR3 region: CASSSRTPGPGANVLTF. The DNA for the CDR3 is TGTGCCAGCAGTTCAAGGACCCCAGGGCCAGGGGCCAACGTCCTGACTTTC. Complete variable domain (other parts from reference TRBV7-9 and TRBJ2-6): DTGVSQNPRHKITKRGQNVTFRCDPISEHNRLYWYRQTLGQGPEFLTYFQNEAQLEKSRLLSDRFSAERPKGSFSTLEIQRTEQGDSAMYLCASSSRTPGPGANVLTFGAGSRLTVL.